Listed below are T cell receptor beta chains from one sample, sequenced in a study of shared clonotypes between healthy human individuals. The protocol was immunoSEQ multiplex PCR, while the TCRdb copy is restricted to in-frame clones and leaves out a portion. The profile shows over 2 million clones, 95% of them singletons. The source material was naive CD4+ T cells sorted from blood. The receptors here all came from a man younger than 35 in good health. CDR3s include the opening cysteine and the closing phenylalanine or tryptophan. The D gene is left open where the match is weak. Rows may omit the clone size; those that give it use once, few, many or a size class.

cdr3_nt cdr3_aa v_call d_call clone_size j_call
TGCGCCAGCAGCCAAGAAGAGTCCAGCGGGGGGTTCGGAAAAACCTACGAGCAGTACTTC CASSQEESSGGFGKTYEQYF TRBV4-1 TRBD2 NA TRBJ2-7
TGCAGCGTACGACGCGCCAGGGAGACCCAGTACTTC CSVRRARETQYF TRBV29-1 NA NA TRBJ2-5
TGTGCCAGCAGTGACGACGGGCCCCAGCATTTT CASSDDGPQHF TRBV2 NA NA TRBJ1-5
TGCGCCAGCAGCGCCGACCAGGGGGTAGGGGAGCAGTACTTC CASSADQGVGEQYF TRBV5-1 TRBD1 NA TRBJ2-7
TGTGCTAGTGGTTTGACGGGGACAGGAAGTGGCTACACCTTC CASGLTGTGSGYTF TRBV12-5 TRBD1 NA TRBJ1-2
TGTGCCAGCAGTGAGGGACTCCGGGACAGGGGATTTTGGGAGCAGTACTTC CASSEGLRDRGFWEQYF TRBV25-1 TRBD1 NA TRBJ2-7
TGTGCCAGCCGGTCTAGCGGGGGCCAAGATACGCAGTATTTT CASRSSGGQDTQYF TRBV6-5 TRBD2 NA TRBJ2-3
TGCGCCAGCAGCTGGGGGGCCGGGTCCTACGAGCAGTACTTC CASSWGAGSYEQYF TRBV5-1 NA NA TRBJ2-7
TGTGCCAGCTCAAGGACACTAAACATTCAGTACTTC CASSRTLNIQYF TRBV18 NA NA TRBJ2-4
TGTGCCAGCAGTTACTCGGGTAGCGGGATTTACGAGCAGTACTTC CASSYSGSGIYEQYF TRBV6-5 TRBD2 once TRBJ2-7
TGTGCCTGGAGTGTGACAGGGCCCACTGAAGCTTTCTTT CAWSVTGPTEAFF TRBV30 TRBD1 NA TRBJ1-1
TGTGCCTGGAGCGGGGGGAGGGAGACCCAGTACTTC CAWSGGRETQYF TRBV30 TRBD2 once TRBJ2-5
TGTGCCTGGAGTGTACGGAGGGACAATGAGCAGTTCTTC CAWSVRRDNEQFF TRBV30 NA NA TRBJ2-1
TGCGCCAGCAGCTTGGATGGACAGGGGAACTATGGCTACACCTTC CASSLDGQGNYGYTF TRBV5-1 TRBD1 NA TRBJ1-2
TGTGCCAGCAGTAAGCCTAGCGGGAGTCTCAATGAGCAGTTCTTC CASSKPSGSLNEQFF TRBV6-6 TRBD2 NA TRBJ2-1
TGTGCCAGCAGCTTGGCTAGCGGGGCGTACAATGAGCAGTTCTTC CASSLASGAYNEQFF TRBV5-4 TRBD2 NA TRBJ2-1
TGTGCCAGCGCGACGTACAATGAGCAGTTCTTC CASATYNEQFF TRBV6-5 NA NA TRBJ2-1
TGTGCCAGCTCACCACAGGGAAACACTGAAGCTTTCTTT CASSPQGNTEAFF TRBV18 NA NA TRBJ1-1
TGTGCCAGCAGTATCCTTTTAGAATCCTACGAGCAGTACTTC CASSILLESYEQYF TRBV5-6 NA NA TRBJ2-7
TGTGCCAGCAGCTTAGGTATGGGAGGGTGGGCTCCCGAGCAGTACTTC CASSLGMGGWAPEQYF TRBV11-2 TRBD2 once TRBJ2-7
TGTGCCAGCAGCACGCGGACTATTCCCGGGGAGCTGTTTTTT CASSTRTIPGELFF TRBV7-2 NA NA TRBJ2-2
TGTGCCTGGGCCGGGACTGCACTTGGAGAGACCCAGTACTTC CAWAGTALGETQYF TRBV30 NA once TRBJ2-5
TGTGCCAGCAGCCCCGGGACAGGGGGTTCAAATGAGCAGTTCTTC CASSPGTGGSNEQFF TRBV7-6 TRBD1 NA TRBJ2-1
TGCAGCGTTGAGCCCGGGACAAGGGCGTTTAGGACTGAAGCTTTCTTT CSVEPGTRAFRTEAFF TRBV29-1 NA once TRBJ1-1
TGTGCCAGCAGTGCCCCAGACAGGGGGCTTATCAATCAGCCCCAGCATTTT CASSAPDRGLINQPQHF TRBV6-1 TRBD1 once TRBJ1-5
TGTGCCAGCAGACTATCCTCCAGGGCCTATGGCTACACCTTC CASRLSSRAYGYTF TRBV28 NA once TRBJ1-2
TGTGCCTGGAGTCCTAACCTGAGCAGTGAGCAGTTCTTC CAWSPNLSSEQFF TRBV30 NA NA TRBJ2-1
TGTGCCAGCAGCCCCCAGACAGGGATTTATTCACCCCTCCACTTT CASSPQTGIYSPLHF TRBV9 TRBD1 once TRBJ1-6
TGTGCCAGCAGCTTGGAAAAAGATAACTATGGCTACACCTTC CASSLEKDNYGYTF TRBV5-4 NA NA TRBJ1-2
TGTGCCAGCAGCGCCAGGGACGTTAACACTGAAGCTTTCTTT CASSARDVNTEAFF TRBV9 NA NA TRBJ1-1
TGCGCCAGCAGCTTGGACAGGAGCACAGATACGCAGTATTTT CASSLDRSTDTQYF TRBV5-1 NA NA TRBJ2-3
TGTGCCAGCAGTTACCAGGGGATGACTGAAGCTTTCTTT CASSYQGMTEAFF TRBV6-5 NA once TRBJ1-1
TGTGCCAGTAGGTTGACAGGGGGGTCCTACAATGAGCAGTTCTTC CASRLTGGSYNEQFF TRBV19 TRBD1 NA TRBJ2-1
TGTGCCAGCAGTGCCCAGGGGGGAAGCAATCAGCCCCAGCATTTT CASSAQGGSNQPQHF TRBV6-4 TRBD1 NA TRBJ1-5
TGTGCCAGCAGCCCCGGGGACACTTTAGGAGGAAACACCATATATTTT CASSPGDTLGGNTIYF TRBV9 NA NA TRBJ1-3
TGCGCCAGCAGCTTGTTAGGAACTTCGACAGATACGCAGTATTTT CASSLLGTSTDTQYF TRBV5-1 NA NA TRBJ2-3
TGTGCCACCCAACGCGGCACCGGGGAGCTGTTTTTT CATQRGTGELFF TRBV28 NA NA TRBJ2-2
TGTGCCAGCAGCTTCGGGACGGTCAATCAGCCCCAGCATTTT CASSFGTVNQPQHF TRBV21-1 NA few TRBJ1-5
TGCGCCAGCTCTTGGACTAGCCTGAGTGGGGAGCAGTACTTC CASSWTSLSGEQYF TRBV5-1 TRBD2 NA TRBJ2-7
TGTGCCATCAGAAAACCAATGGACCCCCAAGAGACCCAGTACTTC CAIRKPMDPQETQYF TRBV10-3 NA NA TRBJ2-5
TGCGCCAGCAGCCTTGGGACTAGCGGGTCCTACGAGCAGTACTTC CASSLGTSGSYEQYF TRBV4-1 TRBD2 NA TRBJ2-7
TGTGCCAGCTCCCGGACAGGGGATCCCTACGAGCAGTACTTC CASSRTGDPYEQYF TRBV18 TRBD1 NA TRBJ2-7
TGTGCCATCAGAACGACTAGCGGGGGGGCCGCTATCGGGGAGCTGTTTTTT CAIRTTSGGAAIGELFF TRBV10-3 TRBD2 NA TRBJ2-2